Each of the 25 T cell receptor beta chains below was sequenced from the same sample in a study of blood T cell repertoires in COVID-19. The table came from immunoSEQ multiplex PCR; TCRdb's copy has only in-frame clones and leaves some out. This sample has about 100,000 clones, with 75% to 90% found just once. The sample comprised peripheral blood. All receptors come from a human donor with active COVID-19. The donor label of this sample is uncertain.

The chain links TRBV7-8 to TRBJ1-2, with 8 bases lining up with TRBD1. The CDR3 loop spans 14 amino acids. CDR1 is SGHVS and CDR2 is FQNEAQ in the germline V gene. V shed 4 bases and J 4 bases; nucleotides not matched to a gene: 5. CDR3 protein: CASSYGQGGYGYTF. CDR3 coding DNA: TGTGCCAGCAGCTATGGACAGGGAGGCTATGGCTACACCTTC. The whole variable domain, remainder taken from reference TRBV7-8 and TRBJ1-2, is GAGVSQSPRYKVAKRGQDVALRCDPISGHVSLFWYQQALGQGPEFLTYFQNEAQLDKSGLPSDRFFAERPEGSVSTLKIQRTQQEDSAVYLCASSYGQGGYGYTFGSGTRLTVV.

This clone has only one observation. The CDR3 sequence is CASSAGTGGRWANEKLFF. The DNA for the CDR3 is TGTGCCAGCAGCGCCGGGACAGGGGGCAGGTGGGCTAATGAAAAACTGTTTTTT. The chain couples TRBV9 to TRBJ1-4, with 12 bases matching TRBD1. Per germline, CDR1 SGDLS and CDR2 YYNGEE. The CDR3 has 18 residues. Unmatched junction bases numbered 9, after V lost 3 bases and J lost 3 bases.

The genes are TRBV4-1 and TRBJ2-5; 7 nucleotides agree with TRBD2. The trim removed 1 base at V and 4 bases at J, leaving 3 bases unmatched. This CDR3 contains 14 residues. CDR1 is MGHRA and CDR2 is YSYEKL in the germline V gene. CDR3 nucleotides: TGCGCCAGCAGCCAAGGAAGGGAGGGAGAGACCCAGTACTTC. This codes for CASSQGREGETQYF.

The CDR3 here is CASRRTGNIQYF. The CDR3, as DNA: TGCGCCAGCAGGAGGACTGGGAACATTCAGTACTTC. The gene calls are TRBV10-2 and TRBJ2-4; D is possibly TRBD2 (5 bases). The CDR3 is made up of 12 amino acids. V dropped 6 bases and J dropped 7 bases, with 10 bases sitting between them. CDR1 is WSHSY, CDR2 SAAADI, per germline.

This chain joins TRBV6-5 and TRBJ1-4; tentatively, D is TRBD1 (6 bases). This CDR3 has 13 residues. CDR1 and CDR2 from the germline V gene are MNHEY and SVGAGI. Trimming took 2 bases from V and 13 from J, leaving 14 bases between them. This CDR3 is CASSYQPGVGLFF. In nucleotides, the CDR3 is TGTGCCAGCAGTTACCAGCCAGGGGTAGGACTGTTTTTT.

This clone was observed a few times. This chain uses TRBV12-5 with TRBJ2-7; D call uncertain. The CDR3 spans 14 residues. In germline, CDR1 is LGHNT, CDR2 FRNRAP. V was trimmed by 4 bases and J by 6 bases, leaving 16 bases between them. CDR3 in DNA: TGTGCTAGTGGTTCCGGCGGCTCCCTCTCCGAGCAGTACTTC. Protein sequence: CASGSGGSLSEQYF.

The chain combines TRBV20-1 with TRBJ2-7; maybe TRBD2 (7 bases). Germline CDR1 reads DFQATT; CDR2 reads SNEGSKA (reference sequence). The CDR3 length is 14 residues. V lost 3 bases, J lost 3 bases, and 15 bases lay in between. The CDR3: CSASRGGQFYEQYF. Written as DNA, the CDR3 is TGCAGTGCTAGTAGGGGGGGCCAGTTCTACGAGCAGTACTTC.

The chain is built from TRBV11-2 and TRBJ1-1; D gene ambiguous. V lost 1 base, J lost 0 bases, and 9 bases lay in between. Per the germline V gene, CDR1 is SGHAT and CDR2 is FQNNGV. The CDR3 is 15 amino acids. The DNA of the CDR3 is TGTGCCAGCAGCTTAGTAACAGCCATGAACACTGAAGCTTTCTTT. As protein: CASSLVTAMNTEAFF. The full variable domain, in which reference TRBV11-2 and TRBJ1-1 provide the parts outside the CDR3, is EAGVAQSPRYKIIEKRQSVAFWCNPISGHATLYWYQQILGQGPKLLIQFQNNGVVDDSQLPKDRFSAERLKGVDSTLKIQPAKLEDSAVYLCASSLVTAMNTEAFFGQGTRLTVV.

This chain's CDR3 is CASSEASHSNQPQHF. The CDR3 DNA reads TGTGCCAGCAGTGAGGCTAGCCATAGCAATCAGCCCCAGCATTTT. The J gene is TRBJ1-5, the V gene TRBV6-1, with D unclear. Germline V gives CDR1 MNHNS, CDR2 SASEGT. V dropped 3 bases and J dropped 0 bases, with 9 bases sitting between them. The CDR3 length is 15 residues.

This chain uses TRBV5-6 with TRBJ1-4; maybe TRBD1 (5 bases). The germline V gene has CDR1 SGHDT and CDR2 YYEEEE. Between the trimmed V and J ends, which lost 0 bases and 4 bases, there was a span of 7 bases. This CDR3 has 14 residues. For the CDR3, the DNA is TGTGCCAGCAGCTTGGGACAGCGTAATGAAAAACTGTTTTTT. This sequence encodes CASSLGQRNEKLFF. The full variable domain, completed using reference TRBV5-6 and TRBJ1-4, is DAGVTQSPTHLIKTRGQQVTLRCSPKSGHDTVSWYQQALGQGPQFIFQYYEEEERQRGNFPDRFSGHQFPNYSSELNVNALLLGDSALYLCASSLGQRNEKLFFGSGTQLSVL.

The rearrangement joins TRBV4-2 to TRBJ2-5, with TRBD1 identical over 11 bases. This CDR3 is 16 amino acids long. The trim removed 1 base at V and 7 bases at J, leaving 8 bases unmatched. Germline V gives CDR1 LGHNA, CDR2 YNFKEQ. The CDR3 coding sequence is TGTGCCAGCAGCCAAGTGACGGGACAGGGGGGTCGGACCCAGTACTTC. Amino acids: CASSQVTGQGGRTQYF.

The CDR3 nucleotides are TGTGCCAGCAGACCGGACAGAGATAATTCACCCCTCCACTTT. Translation gives CASRPDRDNSPLHF. J is TRBJ1-6 and V is TRBV6-5; tentative D call: TRBD1 (6 bases). The V and J ends lost 6 bases and 5 bases respectively, with 11 bases between them. Germline V gene sequence: CDR1 MNHEY, CDR2 SVGAGI. This CDR3 spans 14 amino acids.

This chain links TRBV28 with TRBJ2-7; 7 nucleotides match TRBD2. This CDR3 spans 15 amino acids. V gave up 5 bases and J gave up 0 bases; unmatched junction bases: 7. CDR1 and CDR2 (germline): MDHEN, SYDVKM. The CDR3 loop reads CASSLGRDYSYEQYF. In DNA form, the CDR3 reads TGTGCCAGCAGTCTCGGAAGGGACTACTCCTACGAGCAGTACTTC.

This chain connects TRBV9 to TRBJ1-2, with 9 bases lining up with TRBD1. From germline, CDR1 is SGDLS and CDR2 YYNGEE. The CDR3 runs 15 residues. J gave up 6 bases and V 3 bases, and 9 bases lay outside the gene matches. The CDR3 DNA is TGTGCCAGCAGCGGGGACAGGGTAACAGTAGATGGCTACACCTTC. Translated, it gives CASSGDRVTVDGYTF.

The rearrangement links TRBV2 to TRBJ2-3, with a possible D match to TRBD2 (6 bases). V shed 6 bases and J shed 2 bases, with 12 bases lying between them. This CDR3 is 14 amino acids long. Germline V gene sequence: CDR1 SNHLY, CDR2 FYNNEI. The CDR3 bases are TGTGCCAGCAGACCGGGACTTCCCACAGATACGCAGTATTTT. It yields the protein CASRPGLPTDTQYF.

The CDR3: CSVDPSGAYNEQFF. The CDR3 DNA is TGCAGCGTTGATCCTAGCGGGGCTTACAATGAGCAGTTCTTC. The chain combines TRBV29-1 with TRBJ2-1, with TRBD2 matching 9 bases. The CDR3 has 14 residues. The V and J ends lost 3 bases and 4 bases, in that order; junction bases with no gene match: 4. The V gene's germline CDR1 is SQVTM and CDR2 ANQGSEA.

The sample holds one count of this clone. The chain employs TRBV24-1 and TRBJ1-2, with 7 bases aligning to TRBD1. The CDR3 runs to 14 residues. V lost 4 bases and J lost 2; bases outside the gene matches: 3. Germline values: CDR1 KGHDR, CDR2 SFDVKD. CDR3 sequence reads: CATSEAGGNYGYTF. The CDR3 coding sequence is TGTGCCACCAGTGAAGCAGGGGGAAACTATGGCTACACCTTC.

A few counts support this clone. V gene TRBV4-3 combines with J gene TRBJ2-7; possibly TRBD1 for D (6 bases). The CDR3 is 15 amino acids. The V gene lost 1 base and the J gene lost 3 bases, with 13 bases spanning the gap. The germline CDR1 and CDR2 sequences are LGHNA and YSLEER. For the CDR3, the DNA is TGCGCCAGCAGCCAAGTCAGGGGTCGTGGCTACGAGCAGTACTTC. Translation gives CASSQVRGRGYEQYF.

Concerning this clone: One end of the junction fails to match germline, which may point to a read error. The chain couples TRBV7-9 to TRBJ1-2, with D perhaps matching TRBD1 (6 bases). CDR1 SEHNR and CDR2 FQNEAQ come from the germline V gene (reference sequence). The CDR3 consists of 15 residues. The CDR3 DNA reads TGTGCCGGCAGCTACGAGCTTGGGACATTCTCTGGCTACACCTTC. This translates into CAGSYELGTFSGYTF.

This chain uses TRBV5-1 with TRBJ1-2; 10 bases fit TRBD1. The CDR3 covers 15 residues. The V and J ends lost 0 bases and 2 bases, in that order; junction bases with no gene match: 1. Germline values: CDR1 SGHRS, CDR2 YFSETQ. The CDR3 sequence: CASSLEGQGNYGYTF. The CDR3 coding sequence is TGCGCCAGCAGCTTGGAGGGACAGGGGAACTATGGCTACACCTTC.

The CDR3 nucleotides are TGCGCCAGCAGCAATGGACAGGTGAACACTGAAGCTTTCTTT. Translation: CASSNGQVNTEAFF. V usage is TRBV5-1 and J usage is TRBJ1-1; 7 nucleotides agree with TRBD1. V shed 4 bases and J 0 bases; nucleotides not matched to a gene: 3. The CDR3 contains 14 residues. Per the germline V gene, CDR1 is SGHRS and CDR2 is YFSETQ.

The chain combines TRBV28 with TRBJ1-2; 8 nucleotides match TRBD1. Per germline, CDR1 MDHEN and CDR2 SYDVKM. CDR3 length equals 15 residues. With V trimmed by 2 bases and J by 4 bases, 6 bases remained unmatched. CDR3 coding DNA: TGTGCCAGCAGTTTAGGGGCCGGACAGGGCTATGGCTACACCTTC. This encodes CASSLGAGQGYGYTF.

The gene calls are TRBV7-8 and TRBJ2-5; D remains unclear. Germline V gives CDR1 SGHVS, CDR2 FQNEAQ. V was trimmed by 5 bases and J by 5 bases, leaving 12 bases between them. The CDR3 is 13 residues long. CDR3 nucleotides: TGTGCCAGCAGCCTGGGCCTTGTGGAGACCCAGTACTTC. Protein sequence: CASSLGLVETQYF.

This rearrangement joins TRBV7-8 to TRBJ2-3; 10 positions agree with TRBD2. The V gene end was trimmed by 4 bases and the J gene end by 3 bases; junction bases not matched to a gene: 4. This CDR3 has 15 residues. The germline V gene encodes CDR1 SGHVS and CDR2 FQNEAQ. The CDR3: CASSSSGGATDTQYF. The CDR3 DNA reads as TGTGCCAGCAGCTCCAGCGGGGGGGCGACAGATACGCAGTATTTT.

J is TRBJ2-2 and V is TRBV5-1; the D gene is possibly TRBD1 (5 bases). The V and J ends lost 4 bases and 0 bases respectively, with 13 bases between them. CDR1 and CDR2 from the germline V gene are SGHRS and YFSETQ. This CDR3 region has 16 residues. This CDR3 is CASSGKTESNTGELFF. CDR3 bases: TGCGCCAGCAGCGGAAAGACAGAGTCGAACACCGGGGAGCTGTTTTTT.